The present T cell receptor (beta chain) was sequenced within a study of Tregs in tolerant kidney transplant recipients. TCRdb's table, derived via immunoSEQ multiplex PCR, lists solely in-frame clones and lacks some. The table lists roughly 4,000 clones, approximately 53% of them singletons. On this clone itself: The target antigen is unknown.

The V segment lost 6 bases and the J segment 3 bases; nucleotides outside the gene matches: 5. This CDR3 contains 14 residues. Looked up from germline, CDR1 is LNHDA and CDR2 is SQIVND (reference sequence). The sample consisted of CD8+ T cells from blood cultured with allogeneic cells. The sequence was collected from a human donor in good health. This chain uses TRBV19 with TRBJ2-7, with 10 nucleotides matching TRBD1. CDR3: CASRWGTGDYEQYF. CDR3 nucleotides: TGTGCCAGTAGGTGGGGGACAGGGGACTACGAGCAGTACTTC. Variable domain in full (rest from reference TRBV19 and TRBJ2-7): DGGITQSPKYLFRKEGQNVTLSCEQNLNHDAMYWYRQDPGQGLRLIYYSQIVNDFQKGDIAEGYSVSREKKESFPLTVTSAQKNPTAFYLCASRWGTGDYEQYFGPGTRLTVT.